This T cell receptor beta chain came from a study of CD8 T cells in Susac syndrome (dated by TCRdb to the late 2010s). The study in broad terms: The study used repertoire sequencing to test whether antigen drove CD8+ T cell activation and differentiation in Susac syndrome. The study compared CD8+ T cell repertoire clonality among roughly 12 healthy donors, 14 Susac syndrome patients and 15 or so multiple sclerosis patients. The investigation overall reported the following: The TCR sequencing and HLA analysis was acknowledged to have included a relatively small number of individuals.

Peripheral blood CD8+ and CD4+ T cells from healthy donors, Susac syndrome patients and multiple sclerosis patients were profiled by high-throughput TCR beta sequencing. The multiple sclerosis controls were treatment-naive patients whose relapsing-remitting disease, either stable or active, fulfilled the revised McDonald criteria. Bulk CD8+ and CD4+ T cells were purified by magnetic negative isolation, while CD8+ TEMRA cells were enriched using FACS. Blood was collected in EDTA tubes and processed within 24 hours, with PBMCs isolated through density gradient centrifugation. PBMCs destined for TCR sequencing were cryopreserved in liquid nitrogen and later thawed in a 37 °C water bath. The sorted or isolated CD4+, CD8+ and CD8+ TEMRA cells reached a purity of at least 90%. RNA was extracted using the RNeasy kit, and roughly 0.45 to 1 microgram was reverse transcribed with random hexamers. TCR beta CDR3 regions were amplified with the immunoSEQ multiplex PCR assay covering 54 Vbeta and 13 Jbeta segments. Bias from PCR amplification was corrected by using a synthetic template baseline for primer optimization and for computational correction. The study's own analysis went as follows. Reads were assigned to V, D and J genes according to IMGT and analyzed in immunoSEQ Analyzer, with only productive sequences retained. Clonality was calculated as one minus the Shannon entropy normalized by log2 of the number of productive unique sequences. For each patient and control, public and private clones were evaluated within the 100 most prevalent clones. Susac-specific clones were defined as absent from healthy and MS cohorts, 1052 published viral clones and other ImmuneACCESS disease sequences. TCRdb passed the public sequencing reads through fastp at Q25 and MiXCR, retaining productive beta sequences. Every distinct CDR3 protein forms one entry, paired with its most common genes and DNA. These V and J calls originate from TCRdb's pipeline instead of the authors' own analysis. The sample table holds 400,000 to 550,000 distinct CDR3 sequences, of which approximately 85% were seen once. 0.09% to 0.15% of the sample rests with the top ten.

Here V drops 7 bases and J drops 4 bases, and the junction holds 6 bases not matched to any gene. The CDR3 goes from the cysteine to the phenylalanine over 15 residues. The sequence is cut down to CDR3 DNA, 45 bases in frame from base 1. Via the germline V gene, CDR1 is SGHRS and CDR2 YFSETQ. This clonotype was counted between two and nine times. There is no known antigen for this receptor. Base quality data are lacking; no much larger clone is found one base away. Sequenced sample: CD8+ T cells from PBMCs. The chain uses TRBV5-1 and TRBJ2-6; TRBD1 agrees with 9 junctional bases. The TCR sequence derives from a human donor with multiple sclerosis. At the DNA level, the sequence is TGCGCCAGCCGCGGACAGGGGTACGGGGCCAACGTCCTGACTTTC. Protein translation: CASRGQGYGANVLTF.